The present T cell receptor (beta chain) was sequenced within a study of CD8+CD57+ T cells in acquired aplastic anemia (dated by TCRdb to 2017 to 2018). Study-level background: Extracted DNA from sorted CD4+ and CD8+ cells averaged approximately 3 ug, ranging from about 0.18 to 27.4 ug. Healthy donor samples averaged approximately 10 million reads for CD4+ and 11 million to 13 million for CD8+ cells.

In the study, sorted CD4+ and CD8+ blood T cells from patients with severe aplastic anemia and from healthy subjects underwent deep sequencing of TCR repertoires. Ficoll-Paque density gradient centrifugation was used to isolate peripheral blood mononuclear cells. Before DNA was extracted, CD4+ and CD8+ T cells were sorted using either FACS or magnetic beads. Study-wide findings and limitations: Twenty-nine CD8+ CDR3 sequences were found to be shared between patients and controls, but these sequences appeared to be highly expressed in patients and within the immunodominant clones of the patients. No significant difference in CD8+ Simpson's diversity was found between patients and healthy controls (P=0.060).

Reading from cysteine to phenylalanine, the CDR3 counts 14 amino acids. Here the CDR3 DNA is all that survives: 42 bases in frame from base 1. V is pared back by 3 bases and J by 4 bases, with 14 bases lying between the germline termini. CDR1 and CDR2 are read off the germline V gene as SGHRS and YFSETQ. This clonotype was counted many times. This receptor's antigen is unknown. Per-nucleotide qualities are absent, and no much larger clonotype sits a single base away. Profiling of TCR beta VDJ combinations and CDR3 sequences used genomic DNA as the template. An Illumina HiSeq 2000 was the platform used for TCR repertoire sequencing. The original methods were these. TRBV/TRBJ rearrangement plots, CDR3 size and DJ length profiles, and Simpson's diversity index were used to evaluate the repertoires. The most abundant DNA sequence in the deep sequencing data was taken as the immunodominant clone. CDR3 amino acid sequences were screened for sharing across subjects and were compared with published repertoires and the VDJdb database. Using fastp at Q25 and MiXCR, TCRdb reprocessed the public reads and kept productive beta chains. Identical CDR3 proteins give one entry, which carries the most common genes and DNA. The V and J calls shown here were made by TCRdb, not taken from the authors' results. The sample table lists hundreds of thousands of distinct CDR3 sequences, around 72% of them with a count of one. The top ten clonotypes cover 3% to 4.5% of the sample.

The chain employs TRBV5-1 and TRBJ2-7; the D gene could be either TRBD1 or TRBD2, each agreeing at 5 bases. The specimen sequenced was sorted CD4+, CD8+, or CD8+CD57+ T cells (not recorded which) from PBMCs. This TCR was sampled from a human donor in good health, serving as a control. The CDR3 amino acid sequence is: CASSSQVRDYEQYF. Read as DNA, the sequence is TGCGCCAGCAGCTCACAGGTGAGGGATTACGAGCAGTACTTC.